This is a list of T cell receptor beta chains from one sample in a study of blood T cell repertoires in COVID-19. TCRdb's copy holds only in-frame clones and misses some; the assay was immunoSEQ multiplex PCR. Of about 58,000 clones in the sample, approximately 91% are singletons; the top ten hold about 13%. Sequencing was performed on peripheral blood. Receptors were obtained from an older woman with active COVID-19. Both conserved end residues are part of each CDR3. A D gene is named only where the DNA matches it firmly. Clone size, where shown, is once, few, many, or a class for clones that have expanded.

CASSPGGNGKLDEQYF	TGTGCCAGCAGCCCCGGCGGGAACGGCAAGTTGGACGAGCAGTACTTC	TRBV9	-	TRBJ2-7	-
CASSHGTSGGRPGEQFF	TGTGCCAGCTCACACGGGACTAGCGGGGGGCGTCCGGGTGAGCAGTTCTTC	TRBV18	TRBD2	TRBJ2-1	-
CASSGDRGLNYGYTF	TGTGCCAGCAGTGGCGACAGGGGGCTTAACTATGGCTACACCTTC	TRBV6-6	TRBD1	TRBJ1-2	-
CASSRDSARTGELFF	TGCGCCAGCTCTCGGGACTCAGCGAGGACCGGGGAGCTGTTTTTT	TRBV5-1	-	TRBJ2-2	once
CASSPNFFQGRNTIYF	TGTGCCAGCTCACCGAACTTCTTTCAGGGTCGAAACACCATATATTTT	TRBV18	-	TRBJ1-3	-
CASRGTGRNEQFF	TGCGCCAGCAGGGGGACAGGGAGGAATGAGCAGTTCTTC	TRBV4-3	TRBD1	TRBJ2-1	-
CASSLRGNYGYTF	TGTGCCAGCAGCCTTAGGGGTAATTATGGCTACACCTTC	TRBV12-3/TRBV12-4	-	TRBJ1-2	-
CASSSRDRGAGELFF	TGTGCCAGCAGCTCCCGGGACAGGGGGGCGGGGGAGCTGTTTTTT	TRBV7-8	TRBD1	TRBJ2-2	-
CASSPQGEQFF	TGTGCCAGCTCACCCCAGGGGGAACAGTTCTTC	TRBV18	TRBD1	TRBJ2-1	-
CASIPMGAGQMEQYF	TGTGCCAGCATCCCTATGGGGGCCGGTCAAATGGAGCAGTACTTC	TRBV6-5	-	TRBJ2-7	-
CASSLDRGSGYTF	TGTGCCAGCAGCCTAGACAGGGGCTCTGGCTACACCTTC	TRBV5-5	TRBD1	TRBJ1-2	-
CASSPTGSAPYF	TGTGCCAGCAGTCCCACAGGGTCCGCCCCGTACTTC	TRBV2	-	TRBJ2-4	-
CASSRGGAQGSYEQYF	TGTGCCAGCAGCCGGGGAGGGGCCCAAGGGTCCTACGAGCAGTACTTC	TRBV7-9	TRBD2	TRBJ2-7	-
CASSPGPGRAGELFF	TGCGCCAGCAGCCCAGGGCCCGGGAGAGCCGGGGAGCTGTTTTTT	TRBV4-3	-	TRBJ2-2	-
CASSFTGTFNLYGYTF	TGTGCCAGCAGCTTTACCGGGACATTCAACCTCTATGGCTACACCTTC	TRBV7-2	-	TRBJ1-2	-
CASSLTGEGYGYTF	TGTGCCAGCAGCTTAACAGGGGAAGGGTATGGCTACACCTTC	TRBV7-9	TRBD1	TRBJ1-2	-
CASRPTGTLNTGELFF	TGTGCCAGCAGACCAACAGGGACCCTGAACACCGGGGAGCTGTTTTTT	TRBV27	-	TRBJ2-2	-
CASSYFLRQGRNEQFF	TGTGCCAGCAGTTACTTTCTACGTCAGGGGCGCAATGAGCAGTTCTTC	TRBV6-2/TRBV6-3	-	TRBJ2-1	-
CASSVQGMNTEAFF	TGTGCCAGCAGTGTTCAGGGGATGAACACTGAAGCTTTCTTT	TRBV2	-	TRBJ1-1	-
CASSLLASPLHF	TGTGCCAGCAGCCTCTTGGCATCACCCCTCCACTTT	TRBV3-1/TRBV3-2	-	TRBJ1-6	-
CASSSGFNNEQFF	TGTGCCAGCTCGTCAGGGTTTAACAATGAGCAGTTCTTC	TRBV18	-	TRBJ2-1	-
CASSPGATQNEKLFF	TGTGCCAGCTCACCAGGGGCGACACAAAATGAAAAACTGTTTTTT	TRBV18	-	TRBJ1-4	-
CASSLDGHQSSRAFF	TGCGCCAGCAGCTTGGACGGACATCAATCAAGTCGGGCTTTCTTT	TRBV5-1	-	TRBJ1-1	-
CASSLLAGEYNEQFF	TGTGCCAGCAGCTTACTAGCGGGGGAGTACAATGAGCAGTTCTTC	TRBV7-9	TRBD2	TRBJ2-1	-
CASSRDRGVQFF	TGTGCCAGCAGCAGAGACAGGGGTGTGCAGTTCTTC	TRBV27	TRBD1	TRBJ2-1	-
CASSQAYSGRGAANTGELFF	TGCGCCAGCAGCCAAGCATACTCTGGCCGGGGGGCGGCGAACACCGGGGAGCTGTTTTTT	TRBV4-3	-	TRBJ2-2	-
CASSYSAGSDYGYTF	TGTGCCAGCAGTTACTCAGCAGGGTCGGACTATGGCTACACCTTC	TRBV6-7	-	TRBJ1-2	-
CASSPPGQGHNGYTF	TGTGCCAGCAGCCCCCCGGGACAGGGGCACAATGGCTACACCTTC	TRBV4-2	TRBD1	TRBJ1-2	-
CATGGRVNYGYTF	TGTGCCACGGGGGGCAGGGTGAACTATGGCTACACCTTC	TRBV7-8	-	TRBJ1-2	-
CASRTDRGRGQPQHF	TGCGCCAGCAGGACCGACAGGGGAAGAGGACAGCCCCAGCATTTT	TRBV10-2	TRBD1	TRBJ1-5	-
CASSQGRNSPLHF	TGTGCCAGCAGCCAGGGGCGGAATTCACCCCTCCACTTT	TRBV3-1/TRBV3-2	-	TRBJ1-6	once
CASSYRQGATDTQYF	TGCGCCAGCAGCTACCGACAGGGGGCAACAGATACGCAGTATTTT	TRBV5-1	TRBD1	TRBJ2-3	-
CASSPRSGGSHTEAFF	TGTGCCAGCTCACCGCGGAGCGGGGGATCCCACACTGAAGCTTTCTTT	TRBV18	-	TRBJ1-1	-
CASSYAVNSPLHF	TGTGCCAGCAGTTACGCAGTTAATTCACCCCTCCACTTT	TRBV6-6	-	TRBJ1-6	few
CASSPSGANTEAFF	TGTGCCAGCAGCCCCTCCGGAGCCAACACTGAAGCTTTCTTT	TRBV9	-	TRBJ1-1	-
CASSEPTGGPGTQYF	TGTGCCTCCTCCGAGCCGACAGGTGGGCCGGGGACCCAGTACTTC	TRBV30	-	TRBJ2-5	-
CASSQGADTATQYF	TGTGCCAGCTCACAGGGGGCAGACACAGCTACGCAGTATTTT	TRBV18	TRBD1	TRBJ2-3	-
CASSWDWVGIQYF	TGTGCCAGCTCATGGGACTGGGTCGGGATTCAGTACTTC	TRBV18	-	TRBJ2-4	-
CASRQTGNAGELFF	TGTGCCAGCAGGCAGACAGGGAACGCCGGGGAGCTGTTTTTT	TRBV25-1	TRBD1	TRBJ2-2	-
CASSPGVSGNTIYF	TGTGCCAGCAGTCCCGGAGTCTCTGGAAACACCATATATTTT	TRBV3-1/TRBV3-2	-	TRBJ1-3	-
CASSLAGGNLFSYEQYF	TGCGCCAGCAGCTTGGCGGGGGGCAACCTTTTCTCCTACGAGCAGTACTTC	TRBV5-1	-	TRBJ2-7	-